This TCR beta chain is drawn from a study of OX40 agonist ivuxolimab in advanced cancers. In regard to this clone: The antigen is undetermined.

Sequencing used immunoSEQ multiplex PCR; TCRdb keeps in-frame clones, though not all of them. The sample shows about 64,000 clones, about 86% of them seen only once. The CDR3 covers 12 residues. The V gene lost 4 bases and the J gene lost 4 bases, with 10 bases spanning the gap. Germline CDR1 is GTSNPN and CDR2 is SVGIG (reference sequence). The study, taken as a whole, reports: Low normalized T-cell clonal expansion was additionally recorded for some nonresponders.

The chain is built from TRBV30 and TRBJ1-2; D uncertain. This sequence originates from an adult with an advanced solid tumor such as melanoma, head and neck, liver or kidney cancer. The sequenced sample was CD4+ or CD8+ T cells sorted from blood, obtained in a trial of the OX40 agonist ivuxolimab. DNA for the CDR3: TGTGCCTGGACCCCCCGGTCCTATGGCTACACCTTC. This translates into CAWTPRSYGYTF.